These T cell receptor beta chains were read from a single sample in a study of blood T cell repertoires in COVID-19. The data were produced by immunoSEQ multiplex PCR, yet TCRdb's version contains in-frame clones alone and is incomplete. The top ten clones hold 20% to 25% of a sample with some 16,000 clones, 82% of them seen once. The sequencing input was peripheral blood. Source of these receptors: a man older than 75 with active or convalescent COVID-19. Each CDR3 is given with its conserved first and last residue. D genes are given only for firm matches. Not all rows give a size; the values are once, few, many and, for expanded clones, a class.

V	length	J	size	D	DNA	CDR3
TRBV7-9	14	TRBJ2-7	once	-	TGTGCCAGCAGCTTGGCAGGGAAGTCCTACGAGCAGTACTTC	CASSLAGKSYEQYF
TRBV5-4	13	TRBJ2-1	-	-	TGTGCCAGCAGCTATAGCGGATACAATGAGCAGTTCTTC	CASSYSGYNEQFF
TRBV28	17	TRBJ1-2	few	-	TGTGCCAGCAGTTTATGGCGCGGCAGCTCCTCTAACTATGGCTACACCTTC	CASSLWRGSSSNYGYTF
TRBV4-3	18	TRBJ2-2	-	TRBD2	TGCGCCAGCAGCCAAGATTGGGGACGGGGGGGCGGAACCGGGGAGCTGTTTTTT	CASSQDWGRGGGTGELFF
TRBV21-1	19	TRBJ2-7	-	-	TGTGCCAGCAGCACGCCACAGGGCCCGAGGAACGTGAGCTCCTACGAGCAGTACTTC	CASSTPQGPRNVSSYEQYF
TRBV30	14	TRBJ2-5	few	-	TGTGCCTGGACCTTAACCCGGGACTCAGAGACCCAGTACTTC	CAWTLTRDSETQYF
TRBV5-1	16	TRBJ1-1	-	-	TGCGCCAGCAGCCGGGACTCGGGGCGGCCGCGGACTGAAGCTTTCTTT	CASSRDSGRPRTEAFF
TRBV5-6	18	TRBJ2-5	-	TRBD2	TGTGCCAGCAGCTTGCGCCCAACTAGCGGGGGGTACCAAGAGACCCAGTACTTC	CASSLRPTSGGYQETQYF
TRBV4-1	12	TRBJ2-1	-	-	TGCGCCAGCAGTTTCCAAAACAATGAGCAGTTCTTC	CASSFQNNEQFF
TRBV19	15	TRBJ1-2	-	-	TGTGCCAGTAGGGGTGATGGGGGGGACAACTATGGCTACACCTTC	CASRGDGGDNYGYTF
TRBV19	12	TRBJ2-1	-	-	TGTGCCAGTAGTATTGAGGCACGGCGGCAGTTCTTC	CASSIEARRQFF
TRBV7-2	13	TRBJ2-5	few	TRBD1	TGTGCCAGCAGCTTCGACAGGGTAGAGACCCAGTACTTC	CASSFDRVETQYF